This TCR beta chain came from a study of OX40 agonist ivuxolimab in advanced cancers. Study-wide points: The study observed clonal expansion of CD4+ and CD8+ blood T cells by week 6 at 0.1 to 3.0 mg/kg. On average, CD8+ T cells showed a greater number of expanded clones than CD4+. Not determined was the antigen specificity of the expanded peripheral T cells.

Patients with a history of autoimmune disease or on systemic immunosuppression were excluded. Trimming cost V 5 bases and J 4 bases; bases outside gene matches: 7. CDR1 SQVTM and CDR2 ANQGSEA come from the germline V gene. The CDR3 has 14 residues. This clone has just one count. The antigen is unknown. The method was immunoSEQ multiplex PCR; TCRdb's version includes in-frame clones alone and lacks a portion of them. The repertoire holds around 60,000 clones, with nearly 90% as singletons. V is TRBV29-1 and J is TRBJ2-3; 9 bases are shared with TRBD2. This specimen consisted of CD4+ or CD8+ T cells sorted from blood, obtained in a trial of the OX40 agonist ivuxolimab. The receptor was isolated from an adult with an advanced solid tumor such as melanoma, head and neck, liver or kidney cancer. CDR3 loop: CSVLGTSRADTQYF. The CDR3 bases are TGCAGCGTTTTAGGGACTAGCAGGGCAGATACGCAGTATTTT.